This T cell receptor beta chain was sequenced for a study of neurological immune-mediated disorders. This clonotype was found many times. TCRdb redid the calling of the 5' RACE reads with MiXCR, one entry per CDR3 protein. The sample shows 55,000 to 75,000 distinct CDR3 sequences, about 2.5% of them seen only once. Sequenced material: PBMCs. This clonotype was sampled from a man between 45 and 60 years old with multiple sclerosis.

This CDR3 reads CASREGNEQFF. In DNA, the CDR3 is TGCGCCAGCAGGGAGGGGAATGAGCAGTTCTTC. The chain is built from TRBV5-1 and TRBJ2-1; a possible D gene is TRBD2 (6 bases). The CDR3 sequence is 11 residues long. CDR1 is SGHRS, CDR2 YFSETQ, per germline. V was trimmed by 5 bases and J by 7 bases, leaving 7 bases between them.